The 16 T cell receptor beta chains in this list originate from one sample, sequenced in a study of Ad26.COV2.S vaccination and SARS-CoV-2 variants. Treatment in this sample: about 20 received Ad26.COV2.S at low or high dose, single or two shots; a few received placebo; per-sample allocation not given. Day 63 after the first injection of vaccine or placebo was the sampling time. The data were produced by immunoSEQ multiplex PCR, yet TCRdb's version contains in-frame clones alone and is incomplete. This sample has about 390,000 clones, with 75% to 90% found just once. The source was peripheral blood, collected in a trial of Ad26.COV2.S vaccine versus placebo. All receptors derive from a person aged 18-60 years who received the Ad26.COV2.S COVID-19 vaccine or a placebo.

The rearrangement joins TRBV19 to TRBJ1-5; D not certain. The CDR3 is 15 residues long. Trimming left V 5 bases short and J 6 bases short, with 17 bases between. Per the germline V gene, CDR1 is LNHDA and CDR2 is SQIVND (reference sequence). CDR3 in amino acids: CASSGQSIWGQPQHF. The CDR3 DNA reads as TGTGCCAGTAGTGGGCAGTCTATCTGGGGTCAGCCCCAGCATTTT. Using reference TRBV19 and TRBJ1-5 for the parts outside the CDR3, the full variable domain is DGGITQSPKYLFRKEGQNVTLSCEQNLNHDAMYWYRQDPGQGLRLIYYSQIVNDFQKGDIAEGYSVSREKKESFPLTVTSAQKNPTAFYLCASSGQSIWGQPQHFGDGTRLSIL.

The gene calls are TRBV29-1 and TRBJ2-5, with D unclear. The CDR3 covers 12 residues. V lost 3 bases to trimming and J lost 5 bases, with 10 bases between them. CDR1 SQVTM and CDR2 ANQGSEA come from the germline V gene. The CDR3 is CSVDKGRETQYF. As DNA, the CDR3 is TGCAGCGTTGACAAGGGAAGGGAGACCCAGTACTTC.

V usage is TRBV4-1 and J usage is TRBJ1-1; D not certain. Trimming left V 2 bases short and J 3 bases short, with 13 bases between. The CDR3 is made up of 15 amino acids. Germline lookup yields CDR1 MGHRA and CDR2 YSYEKL. CDR3 coding DNA: TGCGCCAGCAGCCAACCCCCGATTCGGGACACTGAAGCTTTCTTT. Residues: CASSQPPIRDTEAFF.

This chain joins TRBV27 and TRBJ2-7; 9 nucleotides line up with TRBD1. Per the germline V gene, CDR1 is MNHEY and CDR2 is SMNVEV (reference sequence). V shed 5 bases, J shed 2 bases, and the junction held 10 bases outside the gene matches. The CDR3 length is 16 residues. The CDR3 nucleotides are TGTGCCAGCAGTCCTGGGCCGGGACAGGGCGCCTACGAGCAGTACTTC. Protein sequence: CASSPGPGQGAYEQYF.

The gene calls are TRBV4-2 and TRBJ2-5; D is uncertain. Trimming shortened V by 0 bases and J by 5 bases, and 13 bases separated the two germline ends. CDR1 LGHNA and CDR2 YNFKEQ come from the germline V gene. This CDR3 spans 15 amino acids. CDR3 DNA sequence: TGTGCCAGCAGCCAAGATGGAGCTAGACGGGAGACCCAGTACTTC. Protein sequence: CASSQDGARRETQYF.

This rearrangement joins TRBV7-2 to TRBJ1-2; D ambiguous. Germline V gives CDR1 SGHTA, CDR2 FQGNSA. Deletions cut 4 bases from V and 2 bases from J, with 11 bases between. The CDR3 is 14 amino acids. CDR3 in amino acids: CASSSPDGNYGYTF. The CDR3 DNA follows: TGTGCCAGCAGCTCCCCGGACGGCAACTATGGCTACACCTTC.

V usage is TRBV6-2 or TRBV6-3 and J usage is TRBJ2-7; D not certain. The V end lost 0 bases, the J end lost 4 bases, and 13 bases lay between the germline ends. Germline CDR1 and CDR2: MNHEY and SVGEGT. The CDR3 has 15 amino acids. The CDR3 region has the DNA TGTGCCAGCAGTTACTCGGCGCAGGAGCCGTACGAGCAGTACTTC. This codes for CASSYSAQEPYEQYF.

The J gene is TRBJ1-1, the V gene TRBV6-6, with D perhaps matching TRBD1 (5 bases). The CDR3 sequence is 15 residues long. Trimming cost V 5 bases and J 1 base, with 14 bases left between them. CDR1 MNHNY and CDR2 SVGAGI come from the germline V gene (reference sequence). The CDR3 sequence: CASSNPSGRNTEAFF. CDR3 bases: TGTGCCAGCAGTAACCCCTCAGGGAGGAACACTGAAGCTTTCTTT.

This chain joins TRBV10-3 and TRBJ2-1; 9 bases agree with TRBD2. The CDR3 consists of 14 residues. Germline loops: CDR1 ENHRY, CDR2 SYGVKD. With 5 bases clipped from V and 6 bases from J, the junction kept 5 bases outside the gene matches. Here the CDR3 DNA reads TGTGCCATCAGTCCCCTAGCGGGATCCAATGAGCAGTTCTTC. Translation: CAISPLAGSNEQFF.

The sample holds a few counts of this clone. The chain combines TRBV4-1 with TRBJ1-5; TRBD1 might be the D (6 bases). The germline CDR1 and CDR2 sequences are MGHRA and YSYEKL. Trimming removed 4 bases from V and 4 bases from J, with 14 bases in between. The CDR3 extends over 15 amino acids. The CDR3 spells CASSPADSINQPQHF. For the CDR3, the DNA is TGCGCCAGCAGCCCTGCGGACAGCATTAATCAGCCCCAGCATTTT.

The V call is TRBV6-1, the J call TRBJ1-3; possible D gene TRBD1, 5 bases. Germline-derived CDR1 and CDR2 are MNHNS and SASEGT. V shed 1 base and J shed 7 bases, with 11 bases lying between them. This CDR3 comprises 14 residues. The CDR3 loop is CASSEEGTRNTIYF. Here the CDR3 DNA reads TGTGCCAGCAGTGAAGAGGGGACCCGGAACACCATATATTTT.

This rearrangement joins TRBV11-2 to TRBJ2-7; TRBD2 matches 12 bases. The length of the CDR3 is 16 residues. J lost 3 bases, V lost 5 bases, and 8 bases had no gene match. Looked up from germline, CDR1 is SGHAT and CDR2 is FQNNGV. The CDR3 here is CASSPRTTSGGYEQYF. CDR3 sequence (DNA): TGTGCCAGCAGCCCGCGGACGACTAGCGGGGGCTACGAGCAGTACTTC.

This CDR3 is CASSRARYSPLHF. Written as DNA, the CDR3 is TGTGCCAGCAGCCGAGCCCGGTACTCGCCCCTCCACTTT. The genes are TRBV3-1 (or the pseudogene TRBV3-2) and TRBJ1-6; D is unclear. Deletions cut 4 bases from V and 13 bases from J, with 14 bases between. CDR1 is LGHDT, CDR2 YNNKEL, per germline (reference sequence). The CDR3 has 13 residues.

This clone has just a few counts. This sequence joins TRBV2 and TRBJ1-5; unclear D gene. The V gene lost 7 bases and the J gene lost 0 bases, with 7 bases spanning the gap. The CDR3 runs to 13 residues. Per germline, CDR1 SNHLY and CDR2 FYNNEI. The CDR3 sequence is CASTEDSNQPQHF. The DNA for the CDR3 is TGTGCCAGCACGGAGGATAGCAATCAGCCCCAGCATTTT.

This clone was observed a handful of times. The rearrangement uses TRBV4-1 and TRBJ1-2; D unresolved. Trimming pared 0 bases from V and 6 bases from J, leaving 14 bases between. The germline V gene encodes CDR1 MGHRA and CDR2 YSYEKL. CDR3 length: 15 amino acids. The CDR3 bases are TGCGCCAGCAGCCAAGAGTCGGGGATTTCGGATGGCTACACCTTC. This codes for CASSQESGISDGYTF.

This chain links TRBV2 with TRBJ2-5; 7 bases map to TRBD2. V lost 7 bases and J lost 2; bases outside the gene matches: 13. CDR1 and CDR2 (germline): SNHLY, FYNNEI. This CDR3 is 16 amino acids long. The CDR3 sequence is CASTPRPPSGQETQYF. Here the CDR3 DNA reads TGTGCCAGCACACCACGACCTCCTAGCGGTCAAGAGACCCAGTACTTC.